This T cell receptor beta chain was recorded in a study of blood T cells in healthy people across ages. Overall study results and limits: Bulk PBMC profiling left naive and antigen-experienced comparisons inconclusive.

Notes on this clonotype: As yet, its antigen is unknown.

The CDR3 contains 14 residues. The germline V gene has CDR1 MNHNS and CDR2 SASEGT. Trimming removed 3 bases at V and 8 bases at J, with 13 bases between. Total RNA amounts of at least 5 micrograms were extracted per sample. A second PCR of roughly 7 to 11 cycles used a sample-barcoded 5' primer and a J-beta primer mix. MiXCR was run by TCRdb on the 5' RACE reads, yielding one entry per CDR3 protein. Among 780,000 or so distinct CDR3 sequences listed, about 53% were seen once. The sequence was collected from a man older than 75 in good health. The J gene is TRBJ1-4, the V gene TRBV6-1; D gene uncertain. Material for sequencing was blood. DNA for the CDR3: TGTGCCAGCAGTGAGGAGCGACGTTGGGAAAAACTGTTTTTT. It specifies CASSEERRWEKLFF.